This T cell receptor beta chain was sequenced in a study of vaccination and CD4 T cells after COVID-19. Looking at the study overall: Participants were administered two doses of either the BNT162b2 or the mRNA-1273 vaccine.

The CDR3 is 13 amino acids. Germline loops: CDR1 SEHNR, CDR2 FQNEAQ (reference sequence). Trimming left V 3 bases short and J 6 bases short, with 9 bases between. Treatment: approximately nine-day PBMC culture with coronavirus spike peptide pools or control peptides (ViraFEST assay). Before TCRs were sequenced, ViraFEST expanded antigen-specific T cells with peptide pools. The Oncomine TCR Beta short-read assay was applied to DNA of cultured CD4+ T cells. TCRdb independently ran MiXCR on the PCR reads; one entry per CDR3 protein. The sample holds about 17,000 distinct CDR3 sequences, around 58% seen once. This clonotype was counted once. Its antigen is still unknown.

The source material was CD4+ T cells from blood, cultured in vitro. This clonotype originated in a human donor who had recovered from COVID-19. The chain uses TRBV7-9 and TRBJ1-3, with D maybe TRBD1 (6 bases). The CDR3, as DNA: TGTGCCAGCAGCTTGGGGGCTTTAAACACCATATATTTT. Translation: CASSLGALNTIYF.